Each of the 12 T cell receptor beta chains below was sequenced from the same sample in a study of CXCR3-negative and CXCR3-positive naive CD8 T cells. The libraries of TRB cDNA were prepared using 5' RACE with UMI labels. From its re-call of the 5' RACE reads, TCRdb lists each CDR3 protein once, without DNA. The table lists thousands of distinct CDR3 sequences. The sequenced sample was naive CXCR3- CD8+ T cells from blood. The subset denotes: CD45RO-CCR7+CD27+CD95- naive CD8+ T cells lacking CXCR3 (TNR3-). All receptors come from a human donor in good health. Some clones in this sample may be carry-over from other donors' samples.

The CDR3 region is CASSPTSGRASYNEQFF. The gene calls are TRBV19 and TRBJ2-1; there is no DNA to check the TCRdb D call of TRBD2. The CDR3 consists of 17 residues. Germline V CDR1 and CDR2: LNHDA, SQIVND (reference sequence).

Its frequency marks this clonotype as medium-sized. The chain couples TRBV11-2 to TRBJ2-1; TCRdb proposes TRBD1, but this gene call is untestable without DNA. The CDR3 totals 14 residues. The germline gives CDR1 SGHAT, CDR2 FQNNGV. This CDR3 reads CASSLWQGNNEQFF.

The V call is TRBV6-2 or TRBV6-3, the J call TRBJ1-3; there is no DNA to check the TCRdb D call of TRBD1. This CDR3 is 14 amino acids long. Germline V gives CDR1 MNHEY, CDR2 SVGEGT. This chain's CDR3 is CASTRTGFGNTIYF.

The V and J genes are TRBV19 and TRBJ1-1; the TRBD1 assignment by TCRdb is unverifiable without DNA. Germline lookup yields CDR1 LNHDA and CDR2 SQIVND (reference sequence). This CDR3 is 14 amino acids long. This CDR3 reads CASSWDGYNTEAFF.

V and J are TRBV11-2 and TRBJ2-1; TCRdb returns TRBD2, unconfirmable since there is no DNA. Germline V gene data show CDR1 as SGHAT and CDR2 as FQNNGV. The CDR3 has 12 residues. The CDR3 protein is CASSSYGSEQFF.

This clonotype is labeled medium-sized based on frequency. The rearrangement joins TRBV15 to TRBJ1-5. Germline V gene sequence: CDR1 LNHNV, CDR2 YYDKDF (reference sequence). CDR3 length: 14 amino acids. The CDR3: CATSSPTANQPQHF.

This clonotype is labeled medium-sized (0.01 to 0.1%) based on frequency. V usage is TRBV6-5 and J usage is TRBJ2-1; TCRdb outputs TRBD2, but without DNA this stays unchecked. Per germline, CDR1 MNHEY and CDR2 SVGAGI. The length of the CDR3 is 12 residues. The CDR3 here is CASRRLRETMFF.

This clonotype is deemed medium-sized by its frequency. This chain uses TRBV29-1 with TRBJ1-1; checking the TCRdb D call of TRBD1 is not possible without DNA. Germline CDR1 SQVTM, CDR2 ANQGSEA. There are 12 residues in the CDR3. The CDR3 spells CSVTDQQGRARF.

The chain carries TRBV19 and TRBJ1-2. Germline CDR1 and CDR2: LNHDA and SQIVND (reference sequence). This CDR3 has 13 residues. The CDR3 reads CASSIGGSDGYTF.

This chain connects TRBV7-9 to TRBJ1-2; no DNA is available, so the TRBD1 call from TCRdb remains unchecked. The germline CDR1 and CDR2 sequences are SEHNR and FQNEAQ (reference sequence). The CDR3 loop spans 13 amino acids. The CDR3 protein is CASSQQGAGDYTF.

Judged by frequency, this clonotype is large. The chain links TRBV5-6 to TRBJ1-1; TCRdb picks TRBD1, but there is no DNA to check that call. Germline V lookup: CDR1 SGHDT, CDR2 YYEEEE. CDR3 size: 14 residues. CDR3 loop: CASSFPGPNTEAFF.

This rearrangement joins TRBV20-1 to TRBJ2-5; TCRdb calls TRBD1, which cannot be checked without DNA. Germline V gene lookup returns CDR1 DFQATT and CDR2 SNEGSKA (reference sequence). The length of the CDR3 is 18 residues. The CDR3 sequence is CSARSTRDVWSGEETQYF.